This T cell receptor beta chain was identified in a study of blood T cell repertoires in COVID-19. Study background: Samples taken during acute and convalescent COVID-19 were collected in the United States, Italy and Spain. PBMCs, B-cell-depleted T cells, or T cells provided the cDNA or gDNA that made up the material.

Per the original data handling: Reference gene primers were amplified, and this amplification served to estimate nucleated cell counts. Method: immunoSEQ multiplex PCR; TCRdb's copy keeps in-frame clones and lacks some. D and trimming were read from the DNA, whereas the V and J calls and clone size are those reported in that table. The sample carries tens of thousands of clones, roughly 83% recorded once. Unmatched junction bases numbered 10, after V lost 1 base and J lost 2 bases. CDR1 is SGHVS, CDR2 FNYEAQ, per germline. The CDR3 extends over 18 amino acids. The sequenced sample consisted of peripheral blood. The chain recombines TRBV7-6 with TRBJ2-3, with TRBD2 identical over 9 bases. The receptor comes from a middle-aged man with acute or convalescent COVID-19. CDR3 sequence (DNA): TGTGCCAGCAGCTTAGTATTATCGCGGGAGGGAAACACAGATACGCAGTATTTT. Its protein is CASSLVLSREGNTDTQYF.